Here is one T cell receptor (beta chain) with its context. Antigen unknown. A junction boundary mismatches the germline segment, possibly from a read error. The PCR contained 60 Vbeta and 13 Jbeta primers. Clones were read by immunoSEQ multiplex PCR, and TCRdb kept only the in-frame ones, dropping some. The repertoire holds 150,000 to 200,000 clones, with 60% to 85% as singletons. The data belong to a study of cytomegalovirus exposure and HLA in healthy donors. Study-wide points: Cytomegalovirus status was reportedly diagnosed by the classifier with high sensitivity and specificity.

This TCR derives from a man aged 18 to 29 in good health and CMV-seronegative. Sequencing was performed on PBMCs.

CDR3 nucleotides: TGTGCTAGCAGCTTAGGGCAGGGAGAGACCCAGTACTTC. It yields the protein CASSLGQGETQYF. The chain has TRBV7-7 and TRBJ2-5; D might be TRBD1 (5 bases). CDR1 SSHAT and CDR2 FNYEAQ come from the germline V gene (reference sequence). The CDR3 sequence is 13 residues long.